This T cell receptor beta chain was identified in a study of OX40 agonist ivuxolimab in advanced cancers. Profiled with immunoSEQ multiplex PCR; TCRdb holds only in-frame clones, not every one. This sample carries 65,000 to 70,000 clones, about 82% of them seen once, and the ten largest clones take under 13%. V was cut by 0 bases and J by 4 bases, with 7 bases left in between. Germline V gene lookup returns CDR1 SGHRS and CDR2 YFSETQ. The CDR3 is made up of 13 amino acids. The sequencing here drew on CD4+ or CD8+ T cells sorted from blood, taken in a trial of the OX40 agonist ivuxolimab. The TCR was taken from an adult with an advanced solid tumor such as melanoma, head and neck, liver or kidney cancer. The J gene is TRBJ2-5, the V gene TRBV5-1; perhaps TRBD1 as D (6 bases). CDR3 sequence: CASSLGRGETQYF. Written as DNA, the CDR3 is TGCGCCAGCAGCTTGGGCAGGGGAGAGACCCAGTACTTC.